Below, 7 T cell receptor beta chains from the same sample are listed, as sequenced in a study of shared clonotypes between healthy human individuals. Sequenced by immunoSEQ multiplex PCR; TCRdb stores in-frame clones only, minus some. The sample consists of some 2.1 million clones, 85% to 95% of them appearing once. Naive CD8 populations comprised CD45RO-negative cells positively selected for CCR7, excluding terminally differentiated effector memory CD45RA+ cells. Sample: naive CD8+ T cells sorted from blood. The receptors stem from a man aged 18-30 years in good health.

The genes are TRBV9 and TRBJ1-6; 9 bases line up with TRBD1. J was trimmed by 1 base and V by 3 bases; bases with no gene match: 14. Germline loops: CDR1 SGDLS, CDR2 YYNGEE. This CDR3 comprises 20 residues. The CDR3 region has the DNA TGTGCCAGCAGCGCGGCCGACAGGGGGGACGGTTTATCCTATAATTCACCCCTCCACTTT. Protein sequence: CASSAADRGDGLSYNSPLHF.

The rearrangement joins TRBV4-1 to TRBJ1-2, with 10 bases lining up with TRBD1. The V segment lost 6 bases and the J segment 8 bases; nucleotides outside the gene matches: 9. CDR3 length equals 14 residues. Germline CDR1 is MGHRA and CDR2 is YSYEKL. Here the CDR3 reads CASSPGQGESGYTF. CDR3 DNA: TGCGCCAGCAGTCCCGGACAGGGGGAATCGGGCTACACCTTC.

The chain joins TRBV2 to TRBJ1-1; no firm D call. CDR1 and CDR2 from the germline V gene are SNHLY and FYNNEI. This CDR3 region has 15 residues. Trimming cost V 4 bases and J 1 base, with 13 bases left between them. CDR3 nucleotide sequence: TGTGCCAGCAGTGTGTCGCGGGAAACGAACACTGAAGCTTTCTTT. The encoded protein is CASSVSRETNTEAFF.

The chain carries TRBV28 and TRBJ1-1, with 7 bases matching TRBD1. V shed 5 bases, J shed 1 base, and the junction held 7 bases outside the gene matches. The V gene's germline CDR1 is MDHEN and CDR2 SYDVKM. The CDR3 runs 15 residues. This CDR3 is CASSGRQGWNTEAFF. The CDR3 DNA reads TGTGCCAGCAGTGGTAGACAGGGTTGGAACACTGAAGCTTTCTTT.

The chain combines TRBV2 with TRBJ2-3; 10 bases map to TRBD2. The CDR3 loop spans 17 amino acids. V lost 5 bases and J lost 6; bases outside the gene matches: 14. The germline CDR1 and CDR2 sequences are SNHLY and FYNNEI. The CDR3 DNA sequence: TGTGCCAGCAGTAAGGGGGGTCTAGCGGGAGAGATGGATACGCAGTATTTT. Its protein product is CASSKGGLAGEMDTQYF.

This chain uses TRBV10-1 with TRBJ2-7, with TRBD2 matching 16 bases. Trimming at V came to 6 bases and at J to 2 bases, leaving 4 bases not matched to a gene. The CDR3 length is 16 residues. Germline CDR1 reads WNHNN; CDR2 reads SYGVQD (reference sequence). CDR3 sequence (DNA): TGCGCCAGCAGCTCGGGACTAGCGGGAGGGCCCTACGAGCAGTACTTC. This encodes CASSSGLAGGPYEQYF.

The count of this clone is one. Other DNA sequences of this sample code for an identical CDR3. The chain couples TRBV5-4 to TRBJ2-1; D unresolved. Germline V CDR1 and CDR2: SGHNT, YYREEE (reference sequence). The length of the CDR3 is 12 residues. Trimming removed 0 bases from V and 8 bases from J, with 6 bases in between. The CDR3 coding sequence is TGTGCCAGCAGCTTGGGGGGTTATGAGCAGTTCTTC. Its protein product is CASSLGGYEQFF.